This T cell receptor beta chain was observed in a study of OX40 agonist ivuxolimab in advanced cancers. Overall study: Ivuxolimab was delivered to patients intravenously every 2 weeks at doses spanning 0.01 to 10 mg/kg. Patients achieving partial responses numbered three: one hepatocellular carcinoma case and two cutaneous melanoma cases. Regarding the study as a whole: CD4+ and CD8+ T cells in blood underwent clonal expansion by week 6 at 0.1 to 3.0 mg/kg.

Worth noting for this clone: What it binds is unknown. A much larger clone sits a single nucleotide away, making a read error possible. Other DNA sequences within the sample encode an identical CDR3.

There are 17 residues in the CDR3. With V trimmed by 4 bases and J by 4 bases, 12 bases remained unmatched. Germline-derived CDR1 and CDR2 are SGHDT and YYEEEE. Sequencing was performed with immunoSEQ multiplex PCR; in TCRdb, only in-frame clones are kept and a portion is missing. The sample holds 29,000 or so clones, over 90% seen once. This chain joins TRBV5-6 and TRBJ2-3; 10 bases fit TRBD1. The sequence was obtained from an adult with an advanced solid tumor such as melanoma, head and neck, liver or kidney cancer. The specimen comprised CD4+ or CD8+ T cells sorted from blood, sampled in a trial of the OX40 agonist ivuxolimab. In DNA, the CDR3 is TGTGCCAGCAGCGCTGAACATGACAGGGGGCGCCCAGATACGCAGTATTTT. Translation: CASSAEHDRGRPDTQYF.